The 25 T cell receptor beta chains presented below share a single source sample, sequenced in a study of early T cells in non-severe SARS-CoV-2 infection. TCRdb recomputed calls from the 5' RACE reads with MiXCR, one row per CDR3 protein. The sample has 90,000 to 120,000 distinct CDR3 sequences, around 10% seen once; the top ten hold more than 6.5%. What was sequenced was whole blood. These receptors were collected from an adult who was a healthcare worker with PCR-confirmed SARS-CoV-2 infection or an uninfected control (not recorded which).

Only a few counts were recorded for this clonotype. The rearrangement links TRBV18 to TRBJ1-3, with no clear D. The germline CDR1 and CDR2 sequences are KGHSH and LQKENI. The CDR3 runs to 15 residues. V lost 3 bases, J lost 2 bases, and 11 bases lay in between. CDR3 residues: CASSPLDVTGNTIYF. The DNA of the CDR3 is TGTGCCAGCTCACCTCTGGACGTTACTGGAAACACCATATATTTT.

On this clonotype itself: This may be a read error: a much more frequent sequence differs by one nucleotide. The genes are TRBV6-6 and TRBJ1-1; tentative D call: TRBD1 (5 bases). Germline assignment: CDR1 MNHNY and CDR2 SVGAGI (reference sequence). CDR3 size: 11 residues. V was pared by 4 bases and J by 12 bases, with 12 bases between. In DNA form, the CDR3 reads TGTGCCAGCAGTTTCTCCAGGGAATCTTTCTTT. Amino acids: CASSFSRESFF.

The J gene is TRBJ2-5, the V gene TRBV20-1, with 11 positions matching TRBD2. Germline-derived CDR1 and CDR2 are DFQATT and SNEGSKA (reference sequence). J gave up 5 bases and V 6 bases, and 17 bases lay outside the gene matches. This CDR3 is 17 amino acids long. This CDR3 is CSATRPLTSGSYETQYF. The CDR3, as DNA: TGCAGTGCAACCCGCCCTCTAACTAGCGGGAGCTACGAGACCCAGTACTTC.

There are a few counts of this clonotype. The genes are TRBV9 and TRBJ2-7; D could derive from TRBD1 or TRBD2 (6 bases each). The V gene's germline CDR1 is SGDLS and CDR2 YYNGEE. V lost 4 bases to trimming and J lost 1 base, with 12 bases between them. The CDR3 is 14 residues long. CDR3 in amino acids: CASSPRGQSYEQYF. The CDR3 DNA reads as TGTGCCAGCAGCCCCCGGGGGCAGTCCTACGAGCAGTACTTC.

Turning to this clonotype: A much larger clone sits a single nucleotide away, making a read error possible. The CDR3 carries no conserved terminal phenylalanine or tryptophan, so it likely arises from a read error. V is TRBV5-1 and J is TRBJ2-3; D is perhaps TRBD2 (6 bases). CDR1 SGHRS and CDR2 YFSETQ come from the germline V gene. The CDR3 length is 14 residues. V was pared by 2 bases and J by 4 bases, with 11 bases between. The CDR3 here is CASSFDGRSDTQYY. The CDR3 bases are TGCGCCAGCAGCTTTGACGGGAGATCAGATACGCAGTATTAT.

The rearrangement uses TRBV4-3 and TRBJ2-2; D remains ambiguous. This CDR3 is built from 15 residues. V gave up 0 bases and J gave up 3 bases, with 8 bases separating them. Germline V gene sequence: CDR1 LGHNA, CDR2 YSLEER. CDR3 protein: CASSQDRPDTGELFF. As DNA, the CDR3 is TGCGCCAGCAGCCAAGATAGACCGGACACCGGGGAGCTGTTTTTT.

CDR3 nucleotide sequence: TGTGCCAGCAGTACCAATTCGGCAGATACGCAGTATTTT. Protein: CASSTNSADTQYF. This chain joins TRBV12-3 or TRBV12-4 and TRBJ2-3, with D hard to call. The CDR3 has 13 residues. Between the trimmed V and J ends, which lost 5 bases and 4 bases, there was a span of 10 bases.

V and J are TRBV6-1 and TRBJ1-4; weak D call: TRBD1 (6 bases). The CDR3 extends over 16 amino acids. The V end lost 2 bases, the J end lost 3 bases, and 13 bases lay between the germline ends. CDR1 and CDR2 (germline): MNHNS, SASEGT. CDR3 residues: CASSESLTGSNEKLFF. CDR3 DNA sequence: TGTGCCAGCAGTGAAAGTCTTACAGGGTCTAATGAAAAACTGTTTTTT.

This clonotype was found a few times. V and J are TRBV7-9 and TRBJ1-2; the D is unclear. The CDR3 extends over 13 amino acids. The germline V gene encodes CDR1 SEHNR and CDR2 FQNEAQ (reference sequence). The V end lost 3 bases, the J end lost 2 bases, and 7 bases lay between the germline ends. CDR3 DNA: TGTGCCAGCAGCTTTAACAGCAACTATGGCTACACCTTC. It translates to CASSFNSNYGYTF.

This clonotype was seen repeatedly, ten times or more. This rearrangement joins TRBV5-1 to TRBJ1-1, with D unresolved. V was pared by 0 bases and J by 1 base, with 4 bases between. The germline V gene has CDR1 SGHRS and CDR2 YFSETQ. This CDR3 is built from 13 residues. The CDR3 nucleotides read TGCGCCAGCAGCTTGGCCCCGAACACTGAAGCTTTCTTT. It codes for CASSLAPNTEAFF.

This clonotype came up many times. J is TRBJ2-7 and V is TRBV6-5, with unresolved D. Germline values: CDR1 MNHEY, CDR2 SVGAGI. V dropped 2 bases and J dropped 2 bases, with 13 bases sitting between them. The CDR3 sequence is 15 residues long. In DNA, the CDR3 is TGTGCCAGCAGTTACGCTAGTGGGCATCCCTACGAGCAGTACTTC. It yields the protein CASSYASGHPYEQYF.

This clonotype was seen ten or more times. The J gene is TRBJ2-1, the V gene TRBV7-9; tentatively, D is TRBD2 (8 bases). The germline V and J ends were trimmed by 5 bases and 2 bases, with 16 bases remaining between them. CDR1 is SEHNR and CDR2 is FQNEAQ in the germline V gene (reference sequence). The CDR3 covers 16 residues. The CDR3 DNA sequence: TGTGCCAGCAGCCAGGGGGGCGGGAGGACCTACAATGAGCAGTTCTTC. This sequence encodes CASSQGGGRTYNEQFF.

This clonotype was seen only a few times. The V and J genes are TRBV30 and TRBJ1-3; 7 nucleotides align to TRBD1. The CDR3 length is 15 residues. V trimming: 0 bases; J trimming: 2 bases; junction bases outside the gene matches: 4. Germline V gives CDR1 GTSNPN, CDR2 SVGIG (reference sequence). The CDR3 here is CAWSVTGATGNTIYF. CDR3 bases: TGTGCCTGGAGTGTTACAGGGGCGACTGGAAACACCATATATTTT.

This clonotype was detected a few times. The chain uses TRBV19 and TRBJ2-1, with D possibly matching TRBD1 (5 bases). Germline assignment: CDR1 LNHDA and CDR2 SQIVND (reference sequence). The V end was cut by 4 bases, the J end by 2 bases, with 21 bases between. CDR3 length equals 18 residues. The CDR3 sequence is CASSNLLSTANPYNEQFF. In DNA, the CDR3 is TGTGCCAGTAGTAATCTACTTTCGACAGCGAATCCCTACAATGAGCAGTTCTTC.

This clonotype has just a few counts. The chain couples TRBV20-1 to TRBJ2-3; D is perhaps TRBD2 (7 bases). V lost 0 bases to trimming and J lost 1 base, with 14 bases between them. CDR3 length: 16 amino acids. Germline-derived CDR1 and CDR2 are DFQATT and SNEGSKA (reference sequence). The CDR3 nucleotides are TGCAGTGCTAGAGATCGGGGGGCCTCCGGCACAGATACGCAGTATTTT. This codes for CSARDRGASGTDTQYF.

This rearrangement joins TRBV2 to TRBJ2-3, with a tentative D call TRBD2 (5 bases). Germline V gives CDR1 SNHLY, CDR2 FYNNEI. The CDR3 extends over 13 amino acids. V lost 5 bases and J 12 bases, leaving 18 bases between the germline ends. The CDR3 bases are TGTGCCAGCAGTTCCCCCGGGGTTAAGAACCAGTATTTT. The encoded protein is CASSSPGVKNQYF.

This clonotype was seen a handful of times. The V gene is TRBV10-3, the J gene TRBJ2-7; 9 bases are shared with TRBD1. The CDR3 loop spans 15 amino acids. Germline CDR1 reads ENHRY; CDR2 reads SYGVKD. The trim removed 4 bases at V and 2 bases at J, leaving 6 bases unmatched. CDR3 nucleotide sequence: TGTGCCATCAGTGCAAAACAGGGGGCCCCCTACGAGCAGTACTTC. The encoded protein is CAISAKQGAPYEQYF.

The chain has TRBV18 and TRBJ2-4; no definite D call. The CDR3 sequence is 15 residues long. Trimming pared 2 bases from V and 2 bases from J, leaving 10 bases between. Germline CDR1 reads KGHSH; CDR2 reads LQKENI. The chain's CDR3 is CASSPKVGPKNIQYF. The DNA for the CDR3 is TGTGCCAGCTCACCAAAGGTCGGACCCAAAAACATTCAGTACTTC.

This clonotype was found many times. V gene TRBV4-1 combines with J gene TRBJ2-6; 8 positions agree with TRBD1. This CDR3 is built from 17 residues. From germline, CDR1 is MGHRA and CDR2 YSYEKL. V trimming: 3 bases; J trimming: 1 base; junction bases outside the gene matches: 5. CDR3 coding DNA: TGCGCCAGCAGCCACCAGGGGGCCCTATCTGGGGCCAACGTCCTGACTTTC. The encoded protein is CASSHQGALSGANVLTF.

The chain employs TRBV10-3 and TRBJ2-6, with 7 bases identical to TRBD2. This CDR3 has 19 amino acids. The junction had 8 bases not matched to a gene; V was cut back by 0 bases and J by 0 bases. The V gene's germline CDR1 is ENHRY and CDR2 SYGVKD. The CDR3 here is CAISESRGDRISGANVLTF. The CDR3 DNA reads TGTGCCATCAGTGAGTCCCGGGGGGACCGAATCTCTGGGGCCAACGTCCTGACTTTC.

The chain joins TRBV5-5 to TRBJ2-3, with 12 bases matching TRBD2. CDR1 and CDR2 (germline): SGHKS, YYEKEE (reference sequence). V lost 3 bases to trimming and J lost 4 bases; unmatched junction nucleotides: 9. The CDR3 length is 17 residues. DNA for the CDR3: TGTGCCAGCAGCTCGACTAGCGGGAGCAAAACACCAGATACGCAGTATTTT. Amino acid sequence: CASSSTSGSKTPDTQYF.

This clonotype has only a few counts. The V gene is TRBV6-1, the J gene TRBJ1-2; D remains ambiguous. The CDR3 loop spans 12 amino acids. V lost 8 bases and J 6 bases, leaving 13 bases between the germline ends. Germline V gene lookup returns CDR1 MNHNS and CDR2 SASEGT. Here the CDR3 DNA reads TGTGCCAGCTGCTGGGCTCGGGATGGCTACACCTTC. It yields the protein CASCWARDGYTF.

In DNA form, the CDR3 reads TGTGCCAGCAGTGAAATGGGACTTGGGGATTCCTGGCAGTTCTTC. This gives the protein CASSEMGLGDSWQFF. The chain uses TRBV12-3 or TRBV12-4 and TRBJ2-1; the D gene is possibly TRBD2 (6 bases). The length of the CDR3 is 15 residues. The germline V and J ends were trimmed by 5 bases and 12 bases, with 23 bases remaining between them.

This CDR3 is CAISEAYGRSNQPQHF. CDR3 DNA: TGTGCCATCAGTGAGGCGTACGGTAGGAGCAATCAGCCCCAGCATTTT. The J gene is TRBJ1-5, the V gene TRBV10-3, with D hard to call. Germline V gene sequence: CDR1 ENHRY, CDR2 SYGVKD. The CDR3 is 16 amino acids. V lost 2 bases, J lost 1 base, and 12 bases lay in between.

This clonotype has at least ten counts. The chain employs TRBV28 and TRBJ1-2; 10 bases fit TRBD1. Germline V CDR1 and CDR2: MDHEN, SYDVKM. There are 14 residues in the CDR3. Trimming took 2 bases from V and 6 from J; bases not matched to a gene: 3. Written as DNA, the CDR3 is TGTGCCAGCAGTTTACCCGGGACAGGGGATGGCTACACCTTC. Encoded protein: CASSLPGTGDGYTF.